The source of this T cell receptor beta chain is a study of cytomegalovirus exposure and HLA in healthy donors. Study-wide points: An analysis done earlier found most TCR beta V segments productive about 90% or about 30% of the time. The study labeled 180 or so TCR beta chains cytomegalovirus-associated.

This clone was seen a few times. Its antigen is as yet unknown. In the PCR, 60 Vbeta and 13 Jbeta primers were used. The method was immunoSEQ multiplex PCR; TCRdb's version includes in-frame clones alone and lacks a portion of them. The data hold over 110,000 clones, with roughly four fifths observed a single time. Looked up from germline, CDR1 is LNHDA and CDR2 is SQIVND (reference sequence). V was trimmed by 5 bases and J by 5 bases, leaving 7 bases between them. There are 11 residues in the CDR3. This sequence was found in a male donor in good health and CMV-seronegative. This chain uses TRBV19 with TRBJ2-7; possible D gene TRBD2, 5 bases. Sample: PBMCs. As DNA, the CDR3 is TGTGCCAGTAGTCAGAGGGACGAGCAGTACTTC. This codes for CASSQRDEQYF. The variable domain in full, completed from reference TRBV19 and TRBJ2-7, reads DGGITQSPKYLFRKEGQNVTLSCEQNLNHDAMYWYRQDPGQGLRLIYYSQIVNDFQKGDIAEGYSVSREKKESFPLTVTSAQKNPTAFYLCASSQRDEQYFGPGTRLTVT.